This T cell receptor beta chain was captured by sequencing in a study of cytomegalovirus exposure and HLA in healthy donors. Overall study results and limits: According to the study, around 150 TCR beta chains were cytomegalovirus-associated. A later analysis appeared to link common viral pathogens to several of the most significant clusters. As a later analysis revealed, the rate of TCR association differed by HLA locus, with DRB1 most and HLA-C fewest.

The CDR3 contains 13 residues. Germline V lookup: CDR1 SGHVS, CDR2 FQNEAQ. V shed 3 bases and J shed 4 bases, with 10 bases lying between them. The primer mix had 60 Vbeta and 13 Jbeta primers. Some clones are missing from TCRdb's copy, which holds only in-frame ones; the method was immunoSEQ multiplex PCR. Of roughly 220,000 clones listed, 75% are singletons. A remark on this clone: What it recognizes is unknown.

This TCR came from a woman in her twenties or thirties in good health and CMV-seronegative. The chain carries TRBV7-8 and TRBJ2-7; D might be TRBD2 (6 bases). The specimen was PBMCs. Written as DNA, the CDR3 is TGTGCCAGCAGCTTCGGCGGGGTGTACGAGCAGTACTTC. This gives the protein CASSFGGVYEQYF.